This TCR beta chain was profiled in a study of cytotoxic CD8 clonotypes in ibrutinib-treated CLL. Study observations and caveats: Baseline levels were approached again at progression, after clonality had risen at ibrutinib response. In comparison with age-matched healthy donors, baseline clonality was higher and tracked circulating CD8+ T-cell counts.

With regard to this clone: Its target is not known.

Sequenced by immunoSEQ multiplex PCR; TCRdb stores in-frame clones only, minus some. In the table there are tens of thousands of clones, about 64% of which are singletons. This specimen consisted of PBMCs, obtained after 24 months of ibrutinib treatment. This TCR derives from a human donor with chronic lymphocytic leukemia.

CDR3: CAISEGARVTEAFF. The CDR3 DNA is TGTGCCATCAGTGAGGGGGCGCGTGTCACTGAAGCTTTCTTT. This chain links TRBV10-3 with TRBJ1-1; tentative D call: TRBD1 (5 bases). The germline V and J ends were trimmed by 2 bases and 4 bases, with 11 bases remaining between them. In germline, CDR1 is ENHRY, CDR2 SYGVKD. CDR3 size: 14 residues.